This note documents a single T cell receptor beta chain sequence. Its target is not known. The data belong to a study of cytomegalovirus exposure and HLA in healthy donors. 13 Jbeta primers and 60 Vbeta primers were used for the PCR. Generated by immunoSEQ multiplex PCR, the TCRdb table keeps only in-frame clones and is missing some. The data hold approximately 120,000 clones, with 74% observed a single time. Whole-study findings and limits: Trimming of TCR beta V- and J-genes showed a link, identified in a later analysis, to a missense DCLRE1C variant. Among CMV-associated TCR beta chains, most appeared HLA-restricted in a later analysis. A highly shared variant cluster was judged a likely technical artifact.

Germline V lookup: CDR1 MNHNS, CDR2 SASEGT. The CDR3 loop spans 15 amino acids. Trimming shortened V by 2 bases and J by 4 bases, and 14 bases separated the two germline ends. The sequenced sample was PBMCs. The rearrangement links TRBV6-1 to TRBJ1-2, with D unclear. The origin of this receptor is a human donor in good health. The CDR3 DNA reads as TGTGCCAGCAGTGAACTAACGGGGTTTGCCTATGGCTACACCTTC. Translated: CASSELTGFAYGYTF.